The 5 T cell receptor beta chains reported below all come from one sample, sequenced in a study of shared clonotypes between healthy human individuals. TCRdb keeps only in-frame clones here, not all; method: immunoSEQ multiplex PCR. Here the sample spans some 450,000 clones, roughly 80% being singletons. The sample comprised PBMCs. Receptors originate from a woman aged 40 to 55 in good health. Some clones in this sample may be carry-over from other donors' samples.

In this sample, this clone is medium-sized. The V gene is TRBV6-1, the J gene TRBJ2-7; 11 bases agree with TRBD2. Germline V gene data show CDR1 as MNHNS and CDR2 as SASEGT. V lost 8 bases to trimming and J lost 1 base; unmatched junction nucleotides: 7. The CDR3 is made up of 15 amino acids. CDR3 loop: CASEGTSGSSYEQYF. The CDR3 DNA follows: TGTGCCAGCGAAGGAACTAGCGGGAGTTCCTACGAGCAGTACTTC.

On this clone: This sequence may be a read error, since a much larger clone differs from it by one base. This chain links TRBV6-5 with TRBJ2-2; the D gene is possibly TRBD2 (6 bases). Per the germline V gene, CDR1 is MNHEY and CDR2 is SVGAGI. The CDR3 has 14 residues. The CDR3 region has the DNA TGTGCCAGCAGTTACCGGCGGGAATCCGGGGGGCTGTTTTTT. Translation gives CASSYRRESGGLFF.

This clone occurred once. A single base is all that separates this from a far larger clone, so a read error is likely. V and J are TRBV29-1 and TRBJ1-1, with D uncertain. Per germline, CDR1 SQVTM and CDR2 ANQGSEA. The CDR3 covers 12 residues. The CDR3: CSVAPVNTGAFF. Written as DNA, the CDR3 is TGCAGCGTTGCTCCGGTGAACACTGGAGCTTTCTTT.

V gene TRBV5-1 combines with J gene TRBJ2-5; D may be TRBD2 (6 bases). The CDR3 runs to 13 residues. Per germline, CDR1 SGHRS and CDR2 YFSETQ. Trimming removed 1 base at V and 5 bases at J, with 9 bases between. The CDR3 loop is CASSLSGRETQYF. The DNA for the CDR3 is TGCGCCAGCAGCTTGTCGGGGAGGGAGACCCAGTACTTC.

The chain uses TRBV5-1 and TRBJ1-2; 10 bases agree with TRBD1. V shed 4 bases and J 8 bases; nucleotides not matched to a gene: 8. This CDR3 comprises 14 residues. The V gene's germline CDR1 is SGHRS and CDR2 YFSETQ. The CDR3 reads CASSRGTGEDGYTF. The CDR3 coding sequence is TGCGCCAGCAGCAGGGGGACAGGGGAGGACGGCTACACCTTC.